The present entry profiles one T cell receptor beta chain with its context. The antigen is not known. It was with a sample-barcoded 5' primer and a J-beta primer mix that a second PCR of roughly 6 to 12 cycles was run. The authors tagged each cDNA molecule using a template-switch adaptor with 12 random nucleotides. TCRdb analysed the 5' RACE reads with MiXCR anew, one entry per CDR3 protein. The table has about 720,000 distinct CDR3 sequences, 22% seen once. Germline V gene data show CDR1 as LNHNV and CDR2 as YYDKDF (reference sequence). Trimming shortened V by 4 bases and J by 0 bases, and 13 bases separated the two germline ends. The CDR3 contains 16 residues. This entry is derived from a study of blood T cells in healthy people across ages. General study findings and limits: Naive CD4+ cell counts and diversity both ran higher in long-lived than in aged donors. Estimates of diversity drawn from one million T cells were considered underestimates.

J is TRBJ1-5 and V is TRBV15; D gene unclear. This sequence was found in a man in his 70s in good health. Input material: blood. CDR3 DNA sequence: TGTGCCACCAGCACGCAGGACCTGGGTAGCAATCAGCCCCAGCATTTT. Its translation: CATSTQDLGSNQPQHF.